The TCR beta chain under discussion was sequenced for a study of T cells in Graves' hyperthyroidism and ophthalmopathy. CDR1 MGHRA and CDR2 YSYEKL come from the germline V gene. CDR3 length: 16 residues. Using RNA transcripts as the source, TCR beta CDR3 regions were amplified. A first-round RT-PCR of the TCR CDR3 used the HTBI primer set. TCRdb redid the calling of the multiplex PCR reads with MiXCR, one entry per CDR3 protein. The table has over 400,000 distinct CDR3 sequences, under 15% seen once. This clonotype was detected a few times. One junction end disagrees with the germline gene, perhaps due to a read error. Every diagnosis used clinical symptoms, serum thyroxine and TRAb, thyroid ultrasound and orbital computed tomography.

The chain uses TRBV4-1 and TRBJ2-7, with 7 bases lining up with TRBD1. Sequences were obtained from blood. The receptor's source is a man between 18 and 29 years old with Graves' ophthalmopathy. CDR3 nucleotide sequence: TGCGTCAGCAGCCAGGCCCCGGGACAGCCAATTTACGAGCAGTACTTC. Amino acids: CVSSQAPGQPIYEQYF.